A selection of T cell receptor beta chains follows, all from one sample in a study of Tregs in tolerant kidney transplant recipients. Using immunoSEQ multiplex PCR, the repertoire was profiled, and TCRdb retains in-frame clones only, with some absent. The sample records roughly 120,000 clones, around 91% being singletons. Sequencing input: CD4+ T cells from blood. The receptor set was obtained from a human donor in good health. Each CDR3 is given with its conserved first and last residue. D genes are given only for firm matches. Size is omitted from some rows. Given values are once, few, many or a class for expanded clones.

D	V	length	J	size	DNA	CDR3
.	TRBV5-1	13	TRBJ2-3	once	TGCGCCAGCAGCTTTAGCCAGCCAGATACGCAGTATTTT	CASSFSQPDTQYF
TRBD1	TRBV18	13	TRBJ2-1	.	TGTGCCAGCTCGCTGGGACAGGGGAATGAGCAGTTCTTC	CASSLGQGNEQFF
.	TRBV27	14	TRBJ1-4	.	TGTGCCAGCAGTTTATTCAGCGCTAATGAAAAACTGTTTTTT	CASSLFSANEKLFF
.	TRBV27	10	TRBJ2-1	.	TGTGCCAGCAGTTTAAGGAGTCAGTTCTTC	CASSLRSQFF
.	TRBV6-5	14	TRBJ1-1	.	TGTGCCAGCACTTTGGACAGCATGAACACTGAAGCTTTCTTT	CASTLDSMNTEAFF
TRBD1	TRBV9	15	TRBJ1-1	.	TGTGCCAGCAGCGTCCTCGACAGGGCAAACACTGAAGCTTTCTTT	CASSVLDRANTEAFF
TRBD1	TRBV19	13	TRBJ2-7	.	TGTGCCAGTAAGAGGACAGGGGACTACGAGCAGTACTTC	CASKRTGDYEQYF
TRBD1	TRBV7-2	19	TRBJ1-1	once	TGTGCCAGCAGCACGCAGCTGGGGACAGCCAGTCTTATGAACACTGAAGCTTTCTTT	CASSTQLGTASLMNTEAFF
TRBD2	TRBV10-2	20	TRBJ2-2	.	TGCGCCAGCAGTGAAACACGGGGCGGGGGGACTAACGCGAACACCGGGGAGCTGTTTTTT	CASSETRGGGTNANTGELFF
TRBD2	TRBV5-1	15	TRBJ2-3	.	TGCGCCAGCAGCTTGGGACTAGCGGGAGTAGATACGCAGTATTTT	CASSLGLAGVDTQYF
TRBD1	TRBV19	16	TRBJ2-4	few	TGTGCCAGTAGCAAAAAGGGACAGGGGGCCAAAAACATTCAGTACTTC	CASSKKGQGAKNIQYF
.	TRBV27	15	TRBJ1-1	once	TGTGCCAGCAGCCCCCTCGAGCGGTTTGGCACTGAAGCTTTCTTT	CASSPLERFGTEAFF
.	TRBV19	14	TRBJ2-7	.	TGTGCCAGTAGTATCGACTGGAGCTCCTACGAGCAGTACTTC	CASSIDWSSYEQYF
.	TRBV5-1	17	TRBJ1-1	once	TGCGCCAGCAGCGATCGGGACACCATGAGGGTACACACTGAAGCTTTCTTT	CASSDRDTMRVHTEAFF
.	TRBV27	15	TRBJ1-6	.	TGTGCCAGCAGTAAACCACCGATTCGAAATTCACCCCTCCACTTT	CASSKPPIRNSPLHF
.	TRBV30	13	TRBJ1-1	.	TGTGCCTGGAGTGCGACAGCCTACAATGAAGCTTTCTTT	CAWSATAYNEAFF
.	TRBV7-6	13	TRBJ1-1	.	TGTGCCAGCAGCCGGACACAGAACACTGAAGCTTTCTTT	CASSRTQNTEAFF
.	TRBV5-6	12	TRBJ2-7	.	TGTGCCAGCAGCTTAAGTGGATACGAGCAGTACTTC	CASSLSGYEQYF
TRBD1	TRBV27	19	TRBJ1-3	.	TGTGCCAGCAGTACTCGGGACAGGCTGACTTCATTTTCTGGAAACACCATATATTTT	CASSTRDRLTSFSGNTIYF
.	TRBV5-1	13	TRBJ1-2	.	TGCGCCAGCAGGGCGGGGAGAACCTATGGCTACACCTTC	CASRAGRTYGYTF
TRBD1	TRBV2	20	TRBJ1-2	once	TGTGCCAGCAGCCTAAGACTTACGGGACAGGGAATTCCTAGTAGCGGGGGCTACACCTTC	CASSLRLTGQGIPSSGGYTF
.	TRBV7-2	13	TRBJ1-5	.	TGTGCCAGCAGCTTACAGAACAATCAGCCCCAGCATTTT	CASSLQNNQPQHF
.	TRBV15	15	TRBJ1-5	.	TGTGCCACCAGCAGAGAGGGGGGAGGGATTCAGCCCCAGCATTTT	CATSREGGGIQPQHF
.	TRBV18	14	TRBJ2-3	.	TGTGCCAGCTCACCAGCTAGCGGCACAGATACGCAGTATTTT	CASSPASGTDTQYF
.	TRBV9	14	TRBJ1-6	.	TGTGCCAGCAGCGCCCGCCAGGCCGATTCACCCCTCCACTTT	CASSARQADSPLHF
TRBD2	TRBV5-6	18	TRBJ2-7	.	TGTGCCAGCAGCCCGGCCGATCTTTATAGCGGGGGGGCCTACGAGCAGTACTTC	CASSPADLYSGGAYEQYF
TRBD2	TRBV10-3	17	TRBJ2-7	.	TGTGCCATCAGTGAGCTAACTAGCGGGAGGGCCGGGTACGAGCAGTACTTC	CAISELTSGRAGYEQYF
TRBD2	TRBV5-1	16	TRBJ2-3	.	TGCGCCAGCAGTATCGGGACTAGCGGAAACACAGATACGCAGTATTTT	CASSIGTSGNTDTQYF
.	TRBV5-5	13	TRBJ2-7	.	TGTGCCAGCAGCTTGGTTTGGGATTGGGAGCAGTACTTC	CASSLVWDWEQYF
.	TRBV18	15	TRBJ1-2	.	TGTGCCAGCTCACCAACAGGAACAGCTAACTATGGCTACACCTTC	CASSPTGTANYGYTF
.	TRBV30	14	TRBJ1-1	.	TGTGCCTGGAGTGTAACAGGGCAAAATACTGAAGCTTTCTTT	CAWSVTGQNTEAFF
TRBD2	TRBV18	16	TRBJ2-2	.	TGTGCCAGCTCACCGGGACTAGCGGGAGTTACCGGGGAGCTGTTTTTT	CASSPGLAGVTGELFF
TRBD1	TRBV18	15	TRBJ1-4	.	TGTGCCAGCTCACCTCCGGCAGGGGGCTATGAAAAACTGTTTTTT	CASSPPAGGYEKLFF
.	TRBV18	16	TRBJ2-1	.	TGTGCCAGCTCACCAATAGCCCAGAACATGTACAATGAGCAGTTCTTC	CASSPIAQNMYNEQFF
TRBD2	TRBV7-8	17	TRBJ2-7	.	TGTGCCAGCAGCTCGGGGACGTTAGCGGGAGTATTGAACGAGCAGTACTTC	CASSSGTLAGVLNEQYF
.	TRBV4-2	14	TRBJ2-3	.	TGTGCCAGCAGCCAATCTAGGGGGGGGGTAACGCAGTATTTT	CASSQSRGGVTQYF
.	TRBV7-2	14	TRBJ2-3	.	TGTGCCAGCAGCCGGGACCTCCCCCCAGATACGCAGTATTTT	CASSRDLPPDTQYF
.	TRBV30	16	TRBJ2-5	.	TGTGCCTTAAGGGAGAAGGGGATATTAATTATGGAGACCCAGTACTTC	CALREKGILIMETQYF
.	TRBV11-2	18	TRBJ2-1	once	TGTGCCAGCAGCCCCGGGTGGTCAGCGACGAGCTCCTACAATGAGCAGTTCTTC	CASSPGWSATSSYNEQFF
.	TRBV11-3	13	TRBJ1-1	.	TGTGCCAGCAGCCGAGGGGTCCTCACTGAAGCTTTCTTT	CASSRGVLTEAFF
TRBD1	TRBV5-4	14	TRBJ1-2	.	TGTGCCAGCAGCCTGGACAGGCTTAACTATGGCTACACCTTC	CASSLDRLNYGYTF
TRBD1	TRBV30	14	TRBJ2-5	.	TGTGCCTGGCTGGGACAGGGTTTTCGCGAGACCCAGTACTTC	CAWLGQGFRETQYF
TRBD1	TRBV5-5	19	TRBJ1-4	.	TGTGCCAGCAGCTCCAGGGGACAGGGGGCTTTCTTAGCTAATGAAAAACTGTTTTTT	CASSSRGQGAFLANEKLFF
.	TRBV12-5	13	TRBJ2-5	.	TGTGCTAGTGGTTTGTCGGGGGCAGAGACCCAGTACTTC	CASGLSGAETQYF
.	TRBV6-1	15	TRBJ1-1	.	TGTGCCAGCAGTCTAAGCATCGAAGTCGTCACTGAAGCTTTCTTT	CASSLSIEVVTEAFF
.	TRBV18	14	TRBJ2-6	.	TGTGCCAGCTCACCATGGGGAGGGGCCAACGTCCTGACTTTC	CASSPWGGANVLTF
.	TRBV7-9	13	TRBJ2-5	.	TGTGCCAGCAACCAGGGTGTTGGAGAGACCCAGTACTTC	CASNQGVGETQYF
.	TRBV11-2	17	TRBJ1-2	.	TGTGCCAGCAGCTTAGTGGTCGCGGGGGCGACTAACTATGGCTACACCTTC	CASSLVVAGATNYGYTF
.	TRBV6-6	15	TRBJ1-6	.	TGTGCCAGCAGTTACTTGTCGGTCGCCGGTTCACCCCTCCACTTT	CASSYLSVAGSPLHF
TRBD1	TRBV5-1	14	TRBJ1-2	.	TGCGCCAGCGGGGACAGGGGGCCCGCGGAAGGCTACACCTTC	CASGDRGPAEGYTF
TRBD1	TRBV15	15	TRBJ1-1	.	TGTGCCACCAGCAACACCAGACAGGGGAAAACTGAAGCTTTCTTT	CATSNTRQGKTEAFF
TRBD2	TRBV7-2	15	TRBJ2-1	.	TGTGCCAGCAGCCCACTAGCGTTGGTAATCAATGAGCAGTTCTTC	CASSPLALVINEQFF
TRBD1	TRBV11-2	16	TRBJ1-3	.	TGTGCCAGCAGCTGGGCGGACAGGGTGGCTGGAAACACCATATATTTT	CASSWADRVAGNTIYF
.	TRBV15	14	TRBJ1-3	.	TGTGCCACCAGCAGAGATCCACAAGGAAACACCATATATTTT	CATSRDPQGNTIYF
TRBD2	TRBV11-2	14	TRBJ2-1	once	TGTGCCAGCAGCTTGGGACTAGCGGGTGCGGAGCAGTTCTTC	CASSLGLAGAEQFF
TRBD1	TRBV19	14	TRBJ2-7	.	TGTGCCAGTACCGGACAGGGGGCCCCCTACGAGCAGTACTTC	CASTGQGAPYEQYF
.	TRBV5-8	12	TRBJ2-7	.	TGTGCCAGCAGCCCCGGACTCTACGAGCAGTACTTC	CASSPGLYEQYF
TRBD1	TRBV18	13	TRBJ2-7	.	TGTGCCAGCTCCAACGACAGGGGCTACGAGCAGTACTTC	CASSNDRGYEQYF